This section outlines one T cell receptor beta chain sequence together with its context. Germline CDR1 and CDR2: MDHEN and SYDVKM. V shed 4 bases and J 5 bases; nucleotides not matched to a gene: 4. This CDR3 has 13 amino acids. This record comes from a study of blood T cell repertoires in COVID-19. Study-level information: Cohort 3 recovered donors had two negative PCRs, clearance, or symptom resolution. Sources were T cells, B-cell-depleted T cells, or PBMCs; the material itself was cDNA or gDNA.

Sequenced by immunoSEQ multiplex PCR; TCRdb stores in-frame clones only, minus some. The sample consists of some 300,000 clones, 88% of them appearing once. The sequencing sample was made of PBMCs or T cells enriched from blood (not recorded which). V usage is TRBV28 and J usage is TRBJ2-5; 7 bases are a match to TRBD2. The receptor was isolated from an older woman in a cohort exposed to, infected with or recovered from COVID-19 (not recorded which). CDR3 residues: CASSSIAGETQYF. The CDR3 DNA is TGTGCCAGCAGTTCGATAGCGGGTGAGACCCAGTACTTC.